Below, 15 T cell receptor beta chains from the same sample are listed, as sequenced in a study of cytomegalovirus exposure and HLA in healthy donors. Produced via immunoSEQ multiplex PCR; TCRdb's table is partial and in-frame only. This table has 150,000 to 170,000 clones, just over 85% appearing once. Sequencing was performed on PBMCs. The receptor set was obtained from a human donor in good health.

The gene calls are TRBV29-1 and TRBJ2-7; the match to TRBD2 covers 8 bases. CDR3 size: 14 residues. CDR1 is SQVTM and CDR2 is ANQGSEA in the germline V gene. J was trimmed by 2 bases and V by 1 base; bases with no gene match: 4. In DNA form, the CDR3 reads TGCAGCGTTGAAGTAGCGGGGATCCCCTACGAGCAGTACTTC. Protein sequence: CSVEVAGIPYEQYF.

The chain employs TRBV5-1 and TRBJ2-5, with 10 bases aligning to TRBD2. The J segment lost 1 base and the V segment lost 5 bases, leaving 5 bases of the junction unmatched. The CDR3 contains 15 residues. Germline V gives CDR1 SGHRS, CDR2 YFSETQ. CDR3 sequence reads: CASRRTSGFQETQYF. Written as DNA, the CDR3 is TGCGCCAGCAGGCGGACTAGCGGATTCCAAGAGACCCAGTACTTC.

V gene TRBV15 combines with J gene TRBJ1-5; D may be TRBD1 (6 bases). Germline loops: CDR1 LNHNV, CDR2 YYDKDF (reference sequence). This CDR3 comprises 15 residues. Trimming removed 1 base at V and 0 bases at J, with 7 bases between. Here the CDR3 DNA reads TGTGCCACCAGCAGAGTACAGGGTAGCAATCAGCCCCAGCATTTT. Its translation is CATSRVQGSNQPQHF.

The rearrangement uses TRBV29-1 and TRBJ2-7, with TRBD1 identical over 11 bases. Trimming took 7 bases from V and 0 from J; bases not matched to a gene: 2. Germline assignment: CDR1 SQVTM and CDR2 ANQGSEA. This CDR3 is built from 13 residues. In DNA, the CDR3 is TGCAGCGCTGGGACAGGGGGCTCCTACGAGCAGTACTTC. It yields the protein CSAGTGGSYEQYF.

This rearrangement joins TRBV7-6 to TRBJ2-3, with a weak D call TRBD1 (6 bases). CDR1 and CDR2 from the germline V gene are SGHVS and FNYEAQ. V dropped 5 bases and J dropped 0 bases, with 12 bases sitting between them. The CDR3 contains 15 residues. As DNA, the CDR3 is TGTGCCAGCAGCGTAGACAGGTATAGCACAGATACGCAGTATTTT. Its translation is CASSVDRYSTDTQYF.

A few counts support this clone. The V call is TRBV15, the J call TRBJ2-1; possible D gene TRBD1, 6 bases. The CDR3 is made up of 13 amino acids. The V gene lost 8 bases and the J gene lost 7 bases, with 15 bases spanning the gap. The germline V gene has CDR1 LNHNV and CDR2 YYDKDF (reference sequence). The CDR3 bases are TGTGCCACCGGGACACCTGTTGTGAATGAGCAGTTCTTC. It yields the protein CATGTPVVNEQFF.

This rearrangement joins TRBV10-3 to TRBJ2-4, with D possibly TRBD2 on 6 matching bases. In germline, CDR1 is ENHRY, CDR2 SYGVKD. V lost 4 bases and J lost 2, with 12 bases in between. The CDR3 is 15 residues long. This CDR3 is CAISVRRGTKNIQYF. In DNA form, the CDR3 reads TGTGCCATCAGTGTTCGCCGGGGGACCAAAAACATTCAGTACTTC.

This clone appeared a single time. V gene TRBV6-6 combines with J gene TRBJ1-3, with 9 bases lining up with TRBD1. The CDR3 has 15 residues. V dropped 5 bases and J dropped 4; count of bases not matched to a gene: 6. The V gene's germline CDR1 is MNHNY and CDR2 SVGAGI (reference sequence). The CDR3 loop reads CASSPLTGGGNTIYF. The DNA of the CDR3 is TGTGCCAGCAGTCCCCTCACAGGGGGCGGAAACACCATATATTTT.

This rearrangement joins TRBV7-9 to TRBJ2-7; possibly TRBD2 for D (6 bases). From germline, CDR1 is SEHNR and CDR2 FQNEAQ (reference sequence). Trimming stripped 4 bases from V and 4 bases from J, with 11 bases between. CDR3 size: 13 residues. As DNA, the CDR3 is TGTGCCAGCAGCTCCCCCGCGGGATACGAGCAGTACTTC. This sequence encodes CASSSPAGYEQYF.

The chain links TRBV11-1 to TRBJ1-2, with TRBD1 matching over 7 bases. Losses at the gene ends were 5 bases for V and 7 bases for J; bases not matched to a gene: 4. The germline CDR1 and CDR2 sequences are SGHAT and FQDESV (reference sequence). The CDR3 runs 12 residues. CDR3 bases: TGTGCCAGCAGCCCCGACAGGGCTGGCTACACCTTC. Protein sequence: CASSPDRAGYTF.

The chain has TRBV2 and TRBJ2-7, with 12 bases identical to TRBD2. CDR3 length: 15 amino acids. Germline V CDR1 and CDR2: SNHLY, FYNNEI. The V gene end was trimmed by 6 bases and the J gene end by 2 bases; junction bases not matched to a gene: 5. The CDR3 nucleotides are TGTGCCAGCAGAATGTCTAGCGGGAGGGCCTACGAGCAGTACTTC. It is translated as CASRMSSGRAYEQYF.

This clone occurred once. V is TRBV27 and J is TRBJ2-7, with D perhaps matching TRBD2 (6 bases). The CDR3 extends over 13 amino acids. V gave up 5 bases and J gave up 6 bases, with 14 bases separating them. Germline CDR1 MNHEY, CDR2 SMNVEV (reference sequence). The CDR3 coding sequence is TGTGCCAGCAGTGCTCGAAAGGGAGGCGAGCAGTACTTC. This codes for CASSARKGGEQYF.

The J gene is TRBJ1-6, the V gene TRBV6-4; 7 bases agree with TRBD1. The germline V gene has CDR1 MRHNA and CDR2 SNTAGT. This CDR3 has 14 amino acids. Trimming at V came to 6 bases and at J to 9 bases, leaving 8 bases not matched to a gene. This CDR3 reads CASSDREGSSPLHF. CDR3 bases: TGTGCCAGCAGCGACAGGGAGGGCTCTTCACCCCTCCACTTT.

The chain is built from TRBV4-3 and TRBJ2-7, with 7 bases matching TRBD2. CDR3 length: 14 amino acids. Unmatched junction bases numbered 5, after V lost 1 base and J lost 5 bases. CDR1 LGHNA and CDR2 YSLEER come from the germline V gene. The CDR3 sequence: CASSQALASNEQYF. The CDR3 nucleotides are TGCGCCAGCAGCCAAGCACTAGCGTCAAACGAGCAGTACTTC.

This chain uses TRBV13 with TRBJ2-7; D is ambiguous. The CDR3 totals 14 residues. The V gene lost 5 bases and the J gene lost 2 bases, with 13 bases spanning the gap. Germline V gene sequence: CDR1 PRHDT, CDR2 FYEKMQ (reference sequence). The CDR3 nucleotides read TGTGCCAGCAGCCCCAATACGGTCACCTACGAGCAGTACTTC. It yields the protein CASSPNTVTYEQYF.